One and the same sample provided the 9 T cell receptor beta chains below, sequenced in a study of shared clonotypes between healthy human individuals. The table came from immunoSEQ multiplex PCR; TCRdb's copy has only in-frame clones and leaves some out. The sample yields 1.5 million to 2.5 million clones, roughly 94% seen once. Naive-designated CD8 cells lacked CD45RO, were positively enriched for CCR7, and omitted terminally differentiated effector memory CD45RA+ cells. The sequencing sample was made of naive CD8+ T cells sorted from blood. The source is a man aged 18 to 30 in good health.

The CDR3, as DNA: TGTGCCAGCAGTGATGACAGGGGATCCCTCGGGGCCAACGTCCTGACTTTC. Residues: CASSDDRGSLGANVLTF. V usage is TRBV6-1 and J usage is TRBJ2-6, with 8 bases matching TRBD1. V gave up 3 bases and J gave up 4 bases; unmatched junction bases: 8. This CDR3 has 17 residues. The V gene's germline CDR1 is MNHNS and CDR2 SASEGT.

This clone turned up a few times. At the DNA level, this CDR3 is encoded by other sequences in the same sample as well. The V gene is TRBV27, the J gene TRBJ2-7; D possibly matches TRBD1 or TRBD2 (5 bases each). The V gene's germline CDR1 is MNHEY and CDR2 SMNVEV (reference sequence). This CDR3 is 11 amino acids long. V lost 4 bases and J lost 4, with 5 bases in between. The CDR3 sequence: CASSWGYEQYF. The DNA for the CDR3 is TGTGCCAGCAGTTGGGGGTACGAGCAGTACTTC.

A single count supports this clone. The chain is built from TRBV7-9 and TRBJ2-7; 7 bases line up with TRBD1. With V trimmed by 5 bases and J by 5 bases, 6 bases remained unmatched. The CDR3 contains 13 residues. CDR1 is SEHNR and CDR2 is FQNEAQ in the germline V gene (reference sequence). CDR3 amino acids: CASSHRGADEQYF. In DNA, the CDR3 is TGTGCCAGCAGCCACAGGGGCGCGGACGAGCAGTACTTC.

The chain is built from TRBV19 and TRBJ2-7; D is possibly TRBD2 (5 bases). Per the germline V gene, CDR1 is LNHDA and CDR2 is SQIVND (reference sequence). Trimming cost V 4 bases and J 7 bases, with 17 bases left between them. This CDR3 spans 14 amino acids. The CDR3 region is CASSSLGKTLEQYF. The CDR3 nucleotides are TGTGCCAGTAGTAGTCTCGGGAAAACACTGGAGCAGTACTTC. The full variable domain, with the rest looked up from reference TRBV19 and TRBJ2-7, is DGGITQSPKYLFRKEGQNVTLSCEQNLNHDAMYWYRQDPGQGLRLIYYSQIVNDFQKGDIAEGYSVSREKKESFPLTVTSAQKNPTAFYLCASSSLGKTLEQYFGPGTRLTVT.

The genes are TRBV29-1 and TRBJ2-7, with D tentatively TRBD2 (7 bases). Trimming removed 1 base from V and 6 bases from J, with 13 bases in between. This CDR3 region has 13 residues. Germline lookup yields CDR1 SQVTM and CDR2 ANQGSEA. The CDR3 nucleotides are TGCAGCGTTGAAGGAGGAGGGGGGGGCGAGCAGTACTTC. This sequence encodes CSVEGGGGGEQYF.

J is TRBJ2-3 and V is TRBV30; possibly TRBD1 for D (6 bases). Germline CDR1 and CDR2: GTSNPN and SVGIG (reference sequence). V shed 2 bases and J shed 0 bases, with 18 bases lying between them. This CDR3 spans 17 amino acids. The CDR3 DNA follows: TGTGCCTGGAGTTGGGGACAAGACAGTGCTAGCACAGATACGCAGTATTTT. The encoded protein is CAWSWGQDSASTDTQYF.

The chain uses TRBV6-1 and TRBJ2-7; D gene ambiguous. In germline, CDR1 is MNHNS, CDR2 SASEGT. Trimming removed 4 bases from V and 2 bases from J, with 12 bases in between. The CDR3 length is 14 residues. The CDR3 sequence is CASSVLTAAYEQYF. CDR3 DNA sequence: TGTGCCAGCAGTGTACTCACAGCAGCCTACGAGCAGTACTTC.

This chain joins TRBV6-5 and TRBJ2-7, with TRBD1 matching 7 bases. Losses at the gene ends were 5 bases for V and 0 bases for J; bases not matched to a gene: 7. Per the germline V gene, CDR1 is MNHEY and CDR2 is SVGAGI. This CDR3 has 15 residues. The DNA for the CDR3 is TGTGCCAGCAGTAACAACAGGGGCAGCTCCTACGAGCAGTACTTC. This codes for CASSNNRGSSYEQYF.

The chain combines TRBV5-1 with TRBJ2-5; 7 bases are shared with TRBD1. Germline lookup yields CDR1 SGHRS and CDR2 YFSETQ. This CDR3 has 14 residues. Unmatched junction bases numbered 4, after V lost 0 bases and J lost 5 bases. The CDR3: CASSLEGAVETQYF. CDR3 in DNA: TGCGCCAGCAGCTTGGAGGGGGCGGTGGAGACCCAGTACTTC. The entire variable domain, with the rest obtained from reference TRBV5-1 and TRBJ2-5, is as follows: KAGVTQTPRYLIKTRGQQVTLSCSPISGHRSVSWYQQTPGQGLQFLFEYFSETQRNKGNFPGRFSGRQFSNSRSEMNVSTLELGDSALYLCASSLEGAVETQYFGPGTRLLVL.